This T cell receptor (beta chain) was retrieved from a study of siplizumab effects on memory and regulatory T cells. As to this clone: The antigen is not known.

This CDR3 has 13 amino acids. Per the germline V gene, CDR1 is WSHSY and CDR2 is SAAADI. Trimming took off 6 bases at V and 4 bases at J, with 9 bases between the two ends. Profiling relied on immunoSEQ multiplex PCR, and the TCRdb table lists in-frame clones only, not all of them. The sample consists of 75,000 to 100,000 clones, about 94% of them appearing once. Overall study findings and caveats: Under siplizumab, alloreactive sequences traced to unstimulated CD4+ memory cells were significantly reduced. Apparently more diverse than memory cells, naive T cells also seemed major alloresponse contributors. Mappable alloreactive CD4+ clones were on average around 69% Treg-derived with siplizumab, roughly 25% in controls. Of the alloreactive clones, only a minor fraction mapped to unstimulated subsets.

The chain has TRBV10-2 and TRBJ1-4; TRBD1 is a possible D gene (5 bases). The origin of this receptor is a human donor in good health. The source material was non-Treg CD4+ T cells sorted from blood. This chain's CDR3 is CASSQGSNEKLFF. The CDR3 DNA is TGCGCCAGCAGCCAGGGTAGTAATGAAAAACTGTTTTTT.